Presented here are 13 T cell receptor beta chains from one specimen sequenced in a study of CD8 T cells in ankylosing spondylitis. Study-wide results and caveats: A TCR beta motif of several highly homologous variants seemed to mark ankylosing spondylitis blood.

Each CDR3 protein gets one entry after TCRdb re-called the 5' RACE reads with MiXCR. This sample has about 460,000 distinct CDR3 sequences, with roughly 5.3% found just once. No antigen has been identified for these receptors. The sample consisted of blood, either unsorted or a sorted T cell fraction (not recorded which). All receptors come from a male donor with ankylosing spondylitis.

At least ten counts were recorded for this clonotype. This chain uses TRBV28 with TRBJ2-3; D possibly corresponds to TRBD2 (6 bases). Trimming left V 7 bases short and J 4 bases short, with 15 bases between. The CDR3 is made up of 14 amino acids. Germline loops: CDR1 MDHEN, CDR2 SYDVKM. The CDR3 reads CASMIGGSSDTQYF. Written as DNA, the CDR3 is TGTGCCAGCATGATCGGGGGTAGCTCAGATACGCAGTATTTT.

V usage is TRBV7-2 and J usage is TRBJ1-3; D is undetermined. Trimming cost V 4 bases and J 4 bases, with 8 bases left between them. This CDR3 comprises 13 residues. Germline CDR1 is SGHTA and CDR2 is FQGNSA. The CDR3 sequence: CASSSQQGNTIYF. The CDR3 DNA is TGTGCCAGCAGCTCCCAGCAGGGAAACACCATATATTTT.

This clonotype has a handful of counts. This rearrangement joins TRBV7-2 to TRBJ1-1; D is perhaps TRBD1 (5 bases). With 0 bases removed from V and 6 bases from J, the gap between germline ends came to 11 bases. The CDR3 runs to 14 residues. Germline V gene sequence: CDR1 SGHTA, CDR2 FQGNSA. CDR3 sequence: CASSLALGVAEAFF. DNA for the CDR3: TGTGCCAGCAGCTTAGCGCTGGGGGTGGCTGAAGCTTTCTTT.

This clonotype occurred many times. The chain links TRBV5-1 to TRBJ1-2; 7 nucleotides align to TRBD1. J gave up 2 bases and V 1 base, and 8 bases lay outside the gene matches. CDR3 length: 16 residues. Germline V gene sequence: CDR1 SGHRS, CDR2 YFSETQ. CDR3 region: CASSLTAAQGNYGYTF. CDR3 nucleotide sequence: TGCGCCAGCAGCTTGACTGCGGCACAGGGGAACTATGGCTACACCTTC.

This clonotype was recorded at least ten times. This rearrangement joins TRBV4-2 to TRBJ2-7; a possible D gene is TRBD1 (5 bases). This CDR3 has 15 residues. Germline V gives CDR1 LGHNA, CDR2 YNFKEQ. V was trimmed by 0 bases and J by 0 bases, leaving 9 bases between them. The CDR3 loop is CASSQDTDSSYEQYF. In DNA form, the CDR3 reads TGTGCCAGCAGCCAAGATACAGACAGCTCCTACGAGCAGTACTTC.

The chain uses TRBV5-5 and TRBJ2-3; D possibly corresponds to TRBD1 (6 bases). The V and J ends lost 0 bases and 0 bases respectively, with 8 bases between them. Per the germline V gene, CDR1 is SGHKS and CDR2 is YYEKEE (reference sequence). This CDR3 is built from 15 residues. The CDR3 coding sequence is TGTGCCAGCAGCTTGGAAACAGGGAGCACAGATACGCAGTATTTT. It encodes CASSLETGSTDTQYF. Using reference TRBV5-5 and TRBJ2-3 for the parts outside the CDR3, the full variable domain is DAGVTQSPTHLIKTRGQQVTLRCSPISGHKSVSWYQQVLGQGPQFIFQYYEKEERGRGNFPDRFSARQFPNYSSELNVNALLLGDSALYLCASSLETGSTDTQYFGPGTRLTVL.

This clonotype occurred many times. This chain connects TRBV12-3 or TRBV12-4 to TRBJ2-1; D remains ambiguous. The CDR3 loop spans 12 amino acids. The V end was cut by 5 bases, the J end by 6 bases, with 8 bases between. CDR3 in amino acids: CASSPYLNEQFF. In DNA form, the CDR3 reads TGTGCCAGCAGTCCTTATCTCAATGAGCAGTTCTTC.

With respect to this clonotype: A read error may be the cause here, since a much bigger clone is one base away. CDR3 nucleotide sequence: TGTGCCAGCAGCCTCTACTCCCCGGGGCCCCAGCATTTT. It is translated as CASSLYSPGPQHF. The chain carries TRBV7-2 and TRBJ1-5; D is unclear. The CDR3 has 13 amino acids. The V gene lost 5 bases and the J gene lost 9 bases, with 14 bases spanning the gap. CDR1 is SGHTA, CDR2 FQGNSA, per germline.

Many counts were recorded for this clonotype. The CDR3 nucleotides are TGTGCCAGCAGCCCACGGACAGGAGCGAAGGGAGAGCAGTACTTC. This gives the protein CASSPRTGAKGEQYF. The chain couples TRBV9 to TRBJ2-7, with 7 bases identical to TRBD1. The CDR3 spans 15 residues. From germline, CDR1 is SGDLS and CDR2 YYNGEE. The junction had 14 bases not matched to a gene; V was cut back by 4 bases and J by 7 bases.

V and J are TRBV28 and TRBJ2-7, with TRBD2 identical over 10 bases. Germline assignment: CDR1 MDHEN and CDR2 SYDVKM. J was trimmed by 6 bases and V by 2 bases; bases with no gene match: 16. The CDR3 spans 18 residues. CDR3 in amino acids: CASSLDNPSSGGSGEQYF. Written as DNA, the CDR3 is TGTGCCAGCAGTTTAGATAACCCATCTAGCGGGGGATCGGGCGAGCAGTACTTC. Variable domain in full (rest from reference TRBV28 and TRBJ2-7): DVKVTQSSRYLVKRTGEKVFLECVQDMDHENMFWYRQDPGLGLRLIYFSYDVKMKEKGDIPEGYSVSREKKERFSLILESASTNQTSMYLCASSLDNPSSGGSGEQYFGPGTRLTVT.

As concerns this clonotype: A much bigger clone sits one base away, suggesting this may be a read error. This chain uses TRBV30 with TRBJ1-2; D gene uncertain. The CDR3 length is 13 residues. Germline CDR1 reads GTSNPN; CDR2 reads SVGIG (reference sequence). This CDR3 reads CTWREQRIYGYTF. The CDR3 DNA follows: TGTACCTGGAGGGAGCAGAGGATCTATGGCTACACCTTC. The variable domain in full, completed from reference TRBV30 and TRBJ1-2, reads SQTIHQWPATLVQPVGSPLSLECTVEGTSNPNLYWYRQAAGRGLQLLFYSVGIGQISSEVPQNLSASRPQDRQFILSSKKLLLSDSGFYLCTWREQRIYGYTFGSGTRLTVV.

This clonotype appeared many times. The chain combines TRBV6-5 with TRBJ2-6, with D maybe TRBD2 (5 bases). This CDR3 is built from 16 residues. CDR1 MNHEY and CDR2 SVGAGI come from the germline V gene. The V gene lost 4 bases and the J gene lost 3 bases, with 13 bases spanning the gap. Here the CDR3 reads CASSSPRGGGANVLTF. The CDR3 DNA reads TGTGCCAGCAGTTCCCCCCGGGGTGGTGGGGCCAACGTCCTGACTTTC.

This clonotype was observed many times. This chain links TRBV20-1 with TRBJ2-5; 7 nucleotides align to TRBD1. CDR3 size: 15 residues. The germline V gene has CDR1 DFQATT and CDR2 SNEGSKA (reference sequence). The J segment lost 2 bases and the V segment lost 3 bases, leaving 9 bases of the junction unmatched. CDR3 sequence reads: CSASDRVRGQETQYF. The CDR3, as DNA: TGCAGTGCTAGCGACAGGGTTAGGGGGCAAGAGACCCAGTACTTC.